The clone carrying this T cell receptor (beta chain) came up a few times. Its antigen is as yet unknown. The sample belongs to a study of early T cells in non-severe SARS-CoV-2 infection. Looking at the study overall: The sequenced material was bulk RNA from unsorted whole blood, and its chains were unpaired.

General study findings and limits: Anti-spike CD8 responses were favored in VDJdb matching, and private and CD4 specificities were missed.

Unique molecular identifier tags were affixed to discrete cDNA molecules. Each CDR3 protein gets one entry after TCRdb re-called the 5' RACE reads with MiXCR. The sample records more than 85,000 distinct CDR3 sequences, approximately 17% being singletons. The TCR sequence derives from an adult who was a healthcare worker with PCR-confirmed SARS-CoV-2 infection or an uninfected control (not recorded which). Sequencing input: whole blood.

The CDR3 DNA is TGTGCCACCAGTGGCCTAGTCGATACGCAGTATTTT. The encoded protein is CATSGLVDTQYF. This rearrangement joins TRBV24-1 to TRBJ2-3; D is uncertain. This CDR3 has 12 residues. Trimming stripped 5 bases from V and 6 bases from J, with 8 bases between. CDR1 and CDR2 (germline): KGHDR, SFDVKD.